One T cell receptor (beta chain) is described in this entry. The treatment here: around 19 received Ad26.COV2.S at low or high dose, single or two shots; about five received placebo; per-sample allocation not given. The investigators took samples on day 63 after the first vaccine or placebo injection. Expression of Wuhan-strain SARS-CoV-2 spike came from the Ad26 vector that formed the vaccine. The sample is drawn from a study of Ad26.COV2.S vaccination and SARS-CoV-2 variants. Profiling relied on immunoSEQ multiplex PCR, and the TCRdb table lists in-frame clones only, not all of them. Here the sample spans over 400,000 clones, about 90% being singletons. This receptor was obtained from a person between 18 and 65 years old who received the Ad26.COV2.S COVID-19 vaccine or a placebo. The sample in question was peripheral blood, obtained in a trial of Ad26.COV2.S vaccine versus placebo.

The chain's CDR3 is CASSLYQGGYGYTF. In DNA, the CDR3 is TGTGCCAGCAGTTTATATCAGGGTGGCTATGGCTACACCTTC. This chain joins TRBV28 and TRBJ1-2; D is possibly TRBD1 (5 bases). Germline values: CDR1 MDHEN, CDR2 SYDVKM. Trimming shortened V by 1 base and J by 4 bases, and 10 bases separated the two germline ends. CDR3 length: 14 amino acids.